This T cell receptor (beta chain) comes out of a study of T cell clones after liver transplantation. For the study at large: Blood was drawn pre-transplant, before withdrawal, and after full or failed withdrawal.

Findings and limits, study-wide: Donor-reactive sequences fell more than third party-reactive ones, suggesting partial deletion.

This clone turned up a few times. Its target is unknown. Profiled with immunoSEQ multiplex PCR; TCRdb holds only in-frame clones, not every one. This table has about 50,000 clones, approximately 71% appearing once. With 2 bases removed from V and 3 bases from J, the gap between germline ends came to 14 bases. This CDR3 contains 15 residues. Germline loops: CDR1 SNHLY, CDR2 FYNNEI. This chain joins TRBV2 and TRBJ2-7; D remains ambiguous. The sequence came from a human patient who received a liver transplant. Some of the T cells might come from the graft donor. The sample was CD4+ T cells from blood, taken approximately 54 months after liver transplant. The CDR3 protein is CASSERYKANYEQYF. DNA for the CDR3: TGTGCCAGCAGTGAACGGTATAAGGCGAACTACGAGCAGTACTTC.